This TCR beta chain stems from a study of CD8 T cells in ankylosing spondylitis. The study's findings and limits: Within ankylosing spondylitis blood, a TCR beta motif made up of eight or nine highly homologous variants appeared to be characteristic. Before this, some motif variants had been reported in reactive arthritis synovial fluid and blood.

TCRdb called the 5' RACE reads again in MiXCR, with one record for every CDR3 protein. The sample lists tens of thousands of distinct CDR3 sequences; around 8.5% were seen once. Germline V gene sequence: CDR1 SEHNR, CDR2 FQNEAQ (reference sequence). This CDR3 contains 14 residues. V was clipped by 6 bases and J by 4 bases; unmatched bases: 8. Ten or more counts support this clonotype. The antigen remains undetermined. The clonotype comes from a male donor with ankylosing spondylitis. The J gene is TRBJ2-5, the V gene TRBV7-9, with 7 nucleotides matching TRBD2. What was sequenced was blood, either unsorted or a sorted T cell fraction (not recorded which). CDR3 protein: CASSLGGRGETQYF. CDR3 bases: TGTGCCAGCAGTCTAGGCGGGAGAGGAGAGACCCAGTACTTC.